This TCR beta chain was sequenced in a study of blood T cell repertoires in COVID-19 (dated by TCRdb to about 2020). About the investigation overall: The collaborator samples originated in the United States, Italy and Spain and spanned the acute and convalescent phases of COVID-19. The prospective study material was composed of cDNA or gDNA derived from T cells, B-cell-depleted T cells, or PBMCs. Deeply sampled blood TCRbeta repertoires from subjects exposed to, actively infected with, or recovered from COVID-19 were included in the dataset. The repertoires were released in a freely available public database meant as a resource for research on the immune response to SARS-CoV-2. Samples came from the ongoing ImmuneRACE study (first 160 participants) plus 1,254 subjects from 6 global collaborators. A de-identified subject ID, COVID-19 status, age in years and sex were almost always included in the sample metadata. Where available, HLA class I and class II types were obtained from metadata supplied by the sample provider rather than from assay-based typing.

Counted from cysteine to phenylalanine, this CDR3 has 13 amino acids. CDR3 DNA only is kept here, 39 bases in frame from base 1. The junction carries 13 bases between V and J, which are trimmed by 4 bases and 6 bases respectively. Looking up the germline V gene (reference sequence) yields CDR1 LNHDA and CDR2 SQIVND. TCRbeta CDR3 regions were amplified from genomic DNA using the immunoSEQ Assay, a bias-controlled multiplex PCR. The published analysis was carried out like this. The number of nucleated cells in each sample was estimated from the amplification of reference gene primers within the assay. To quantify the absolute abundance of each unique TCRbeta CDR3 rearrangement, sequence reads were collapsed and filtered. For each sample, productive Simpson clonality was calculated as the square root of Simpson's diversity index across productive rearrangements. Not all clones reach the TCRdb copy of this immuneACCESS table, which keeps in-frame sequences only. Checked studies attribute under half of the gap to unresolved V genes and leave the rest unexplained. V and J calls and clone size are given by that table; D and trimming were obtained from the DNA. The sample includes approximately 100,000 clones, with more than 75% observed a single time. The ten largest clones represent around 6.2% of the sample.

The paper as a whole reports these results and caveats: How much clinical and demographic metadata was included differed by source and by participant, and the metadata was provided uncurated.

The collaborating institutions used their own protocols to collect whole blood in K2EDTA tubes. Collaborator samples were shipped for TCRbeta analysis as frozen whole blood, isolated PBMCs, or DNA extracted from either sample type. Turning to this clone: Its cognate antigen has yet to be identified. The record has no base qualities; no much larger clone is one base away.

The sample comprised peripheral blood. The clonotype comes from a human donor in a cohort sampled during active COVID-19. The chain was built from TRBV19 and TRBJ2-7; no confident D gene assignment can be made. CDR3 reads: CASSTGLRGEQYF. The DNA is as follows: TGTGCCAGTAGTACCGGGTTACGAGGCGAGCAGTACTTC.